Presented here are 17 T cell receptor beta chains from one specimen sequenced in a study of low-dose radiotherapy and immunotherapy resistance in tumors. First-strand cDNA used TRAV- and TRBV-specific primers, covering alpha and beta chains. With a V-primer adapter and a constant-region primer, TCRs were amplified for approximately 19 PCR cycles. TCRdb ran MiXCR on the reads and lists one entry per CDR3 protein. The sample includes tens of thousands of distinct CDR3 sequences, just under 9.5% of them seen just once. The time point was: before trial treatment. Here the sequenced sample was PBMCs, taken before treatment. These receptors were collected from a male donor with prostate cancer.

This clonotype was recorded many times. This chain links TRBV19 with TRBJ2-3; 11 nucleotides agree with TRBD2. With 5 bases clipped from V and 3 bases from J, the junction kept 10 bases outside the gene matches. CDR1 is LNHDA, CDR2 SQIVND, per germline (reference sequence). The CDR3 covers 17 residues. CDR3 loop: CASSPQPGLAATDTQYF. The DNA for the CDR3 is TGTGCCAGTAGTCCACAACCGGGACTAGCGGCGACAGATACGCAGTATTTT.

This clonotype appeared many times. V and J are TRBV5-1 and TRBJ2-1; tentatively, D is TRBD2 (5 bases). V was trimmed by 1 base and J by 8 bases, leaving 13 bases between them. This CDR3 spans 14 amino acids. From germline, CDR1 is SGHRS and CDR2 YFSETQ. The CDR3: CASSLLGESDEQFF. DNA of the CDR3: TGCGCCAGCAGCTTGCTCGGGGAATCGGATGAGCAGTTCTTC.

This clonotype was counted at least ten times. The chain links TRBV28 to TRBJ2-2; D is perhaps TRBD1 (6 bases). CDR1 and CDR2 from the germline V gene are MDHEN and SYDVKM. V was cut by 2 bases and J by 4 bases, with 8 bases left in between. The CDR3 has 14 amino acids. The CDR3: CASSLIQGTGELFF. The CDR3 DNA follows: TGTGCCAGCAGTTTAATACAGGGCACCGGGGAGCTGTTTTTT.

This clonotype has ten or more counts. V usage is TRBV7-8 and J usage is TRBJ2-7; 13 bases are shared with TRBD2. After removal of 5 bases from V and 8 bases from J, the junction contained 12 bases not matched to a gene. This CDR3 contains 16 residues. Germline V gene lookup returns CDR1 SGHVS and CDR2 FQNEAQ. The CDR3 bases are TGTGCCAGCAGCGGGGTAGGAGGGACTAGCGGGATGAAGCAGTACTTC. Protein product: CASSGVGGTSGMKQYF.

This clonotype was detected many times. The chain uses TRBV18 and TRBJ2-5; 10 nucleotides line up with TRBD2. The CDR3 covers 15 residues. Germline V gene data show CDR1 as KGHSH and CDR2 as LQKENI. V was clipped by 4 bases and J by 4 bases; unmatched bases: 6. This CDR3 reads CASSRLAGAAETQYF. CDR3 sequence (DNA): TGTGCCAGCTCACGGCTAGCGGGAGCTGCAGAGACCCAGTACTTC.

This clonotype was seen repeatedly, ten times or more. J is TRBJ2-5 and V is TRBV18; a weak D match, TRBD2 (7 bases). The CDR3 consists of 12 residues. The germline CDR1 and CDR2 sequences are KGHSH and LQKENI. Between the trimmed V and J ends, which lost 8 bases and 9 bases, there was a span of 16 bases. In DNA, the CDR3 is TGTGCCAGCGCGGGGGCCTCCTTGGCCCAGTACTTC. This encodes CASAGASLAQYF.

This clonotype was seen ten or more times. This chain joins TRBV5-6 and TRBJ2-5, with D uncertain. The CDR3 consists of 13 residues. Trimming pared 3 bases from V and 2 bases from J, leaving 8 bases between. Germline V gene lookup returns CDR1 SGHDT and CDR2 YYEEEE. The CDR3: CASSSGQQETQYF. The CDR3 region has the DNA TGTGCCAGCAGCTCGGGCCAACAAGAGACCCAGTACTTC.

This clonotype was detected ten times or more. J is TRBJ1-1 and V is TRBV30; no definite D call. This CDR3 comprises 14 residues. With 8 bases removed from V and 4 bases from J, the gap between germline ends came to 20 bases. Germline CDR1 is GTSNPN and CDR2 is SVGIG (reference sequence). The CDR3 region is CAHEAVRRSTEAFF. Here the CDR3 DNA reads TGTGCCCACGAGGCGGTTCGCAGGAGCACTGAAGCTTTCTTT.

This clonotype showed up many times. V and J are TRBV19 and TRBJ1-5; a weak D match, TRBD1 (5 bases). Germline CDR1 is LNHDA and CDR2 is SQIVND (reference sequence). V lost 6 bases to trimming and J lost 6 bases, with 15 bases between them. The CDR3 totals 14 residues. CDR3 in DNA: TGTGCCAGTAGGGCCAGGGCAATAGCTCAGCCCCAGCATTTT. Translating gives CASRARAIAQPQHF.

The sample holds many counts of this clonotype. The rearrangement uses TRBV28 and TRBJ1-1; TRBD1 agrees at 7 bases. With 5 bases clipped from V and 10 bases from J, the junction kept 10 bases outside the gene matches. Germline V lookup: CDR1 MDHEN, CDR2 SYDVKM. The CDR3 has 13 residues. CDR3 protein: CASSGDSGLIAFF. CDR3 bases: TGTGCCAGCAGTGGGGACAGTGGCCTGATAGCTTTCTTT.

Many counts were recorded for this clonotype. CDR3 residues: CASSGRGSRTGELFF. Here the CDR3 DNA reads TGTGCCAGCAGCGGTCGGGGCAGCAGAACCGGGGAGCTGTTTTTT. The rearrangement uses TRBV6-5 and TRBJ2-2; tentatively, D is TRBD1 or TRBD2 (5 bases each). Per germline, CDR1 MNHEY and CDR2 SVGAGI. Trimming left V 6 bases short and J 5 bases short, with 16 bases between. This CDR3 is 15 amino acids long.

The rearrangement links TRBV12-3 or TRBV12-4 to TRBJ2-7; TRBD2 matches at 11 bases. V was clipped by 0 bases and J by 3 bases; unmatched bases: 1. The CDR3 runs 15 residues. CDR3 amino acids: CASSLATSGDYEQYF. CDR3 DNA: TGTGCCAGCAGTTTAGCGACTAGCGGGGACTACGAGCAGTACTTC.

CDR3 in DNA: TGCGCCAGCAGCCCAACCTACTTGGGACAGATAGAGACCCAGTACTTC. Translation: CASSPTYLGQIETQYF. V gene TRBV5-1 combines with J gene TRBJ2-5; 7 bases fit TRBD1. Losses at the gene ends were 4 bases for V and 4 bases for J; bases not matched to a gene: 13. The CDR3 length is 16 residues. From germline, CDR1 is SGHRS and CDR2 YFSETQ.

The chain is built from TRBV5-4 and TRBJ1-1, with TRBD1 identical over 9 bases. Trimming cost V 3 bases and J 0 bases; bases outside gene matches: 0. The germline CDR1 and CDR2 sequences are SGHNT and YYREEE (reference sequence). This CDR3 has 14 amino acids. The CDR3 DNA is TGTGCCAGCAGCTGGACAGGGGTGAACACTGAAGCTTTCTTT. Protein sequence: CASSWTGVNTEAFF.

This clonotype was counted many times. The CDR3 sequence: CASSSRQSYEQYF. The DNA of the CDR3 is TGTGCCAGCAGCTCCCGACAGTCCTACGAGCAGTACTTC. V and J are TRBV7-9 and TRBJ2-7, with D possibly being TRBD1 (5 bases). V was shortened by 4 bases and J by 1 base, with 8 bases between the two germline ends. CDR1 and CDR2 from the germline V gene are SEHNR and FQNEAQ (reference sequence). This CDR3 region has 13 residues.

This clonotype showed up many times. Here the CDR3 DNA reads TGTGCCAGCAGCCGACCTCAGGTGAGCAATCAGCCCCAGCATTTT. This encodes CASSRPQVSNQPQHF. The rearrangement joins TRBV6-1 to TRBJ1-5; D gene ambiguous. The V and J ends lost 6 bases and 1 base respectively, with 13 bases between them. The length of the CDR3 is 15 residues. Germline CDR1 MNHNS, CDR2 SASEGT.

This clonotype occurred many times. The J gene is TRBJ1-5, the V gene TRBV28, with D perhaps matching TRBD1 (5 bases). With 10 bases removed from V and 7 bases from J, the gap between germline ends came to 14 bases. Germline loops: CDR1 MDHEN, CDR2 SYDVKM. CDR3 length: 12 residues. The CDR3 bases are TGTGCCACCAGGGAGGCCGGGCAGCCCCAGCATTTT. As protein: CATREAGQPQHF.